The clone carrying this TCR beta chain was detected a few times. This CDR3 is 13 amino acids long. Trimming stripped 3 bases from V and 5 bases from J, with 8 bases between. Per the original methods: Amplification of reference gene primers was used by the study to estimate nucleated cell counts. TCRdb's table, derived via immunoSEQ multiplex PCR, lists solely in-frame clones and lacks some. The DNA was the basis for D and trimming; V, J and clone size are from that table. The sample records about 44,000 clones, roughly 84% being singletons. This specimen belongs to a study of blood T cell repertoires in COVID-19. At the level of the study: The origin of the acute and convalescent COVID-19 samples was the United States, Italy and Spain. Sample material is recorded as cDNA or gDNA derived from T cells, B-cell-depleted T cells, or PBMCs.

Sequencing was performed on peripheral blood. The clonotype comes from an older woman with acute or convalescent COVID-19. The chain has TRBV12-3 or TRBV12-4 and TRBJ2-1; perhaps TRBD2 as D (6 bases). CDR3 protein: CASSFWGDNEQFF. The CDR3 nucleotides are TGTGCCAGCAGTTTTTGGGGGGACAATGAGCAGTTCTTC.